Presented here are 2 T cell receptor beta chains from one specimen sequenced in a study of blood T cell repertoires in COVID-19. This table comes from immunoSEQ multiplex PCR, and its TCRdb copy is limited to in-frame clones, with some not included. The sample carries some 96,000 clones, around 85% recorded once. The source material was peripheral blood. The receptor source for this set is a human donor in a cohort sampled during active COVID-19.

The rearrangement uses TRBV5-1 and TRBJ2-7; 12 bases fit TRBD1. The J segment lost 4 bases and the V segment lost 5 bases, leaving 7 bases of the junction unmatched. CDR1 and CDR2 from the germline V gene are SGHRS and YFSETQ. The CDR3 consists of 15 residues. CDR3: CASSLGTGGKYEQYF. The DNA for the CDR3 is TGCGCCAGCAGTCTGGGGACAGGGGGCAAGTACGAGCAGTACTTC.

This chain uses TRBV11-2 with TRBJ2-1; 9 nucleotides line up with TRBD1. The V gene's germline CDR1 is SGHAT and CDR2 FQNNGV. The V gene end was trimmed by 5 bases and the J gene end by 2 bases; junction bases not matched to a gene: 7. The CDR3 sequence is 16 residues long. In nucleotides, the CDR3 is TGTGCCAGCAGCCTGGCCCGGGACAGGGCCTACAATGAGCAGTTCTTC. This encodes CASSLARDRAYNEQFF.